A selection of T cell receptor beta chains follows, all from one sample in a study of low-dose radiotherapy and immunotherapy resistance in tumors. TCRdb independently ran MiXCR on the reads; one entry per CDR3 protein. The sample lists 100,000 or so distinct CDR3 sequences, 9.4% occurring once. Specimen: PBMCs, collected before treatment. These receptors were obtained from a male donor with prostate cancer. The CDR3 runs from the conserved cysteine through the conserved F or W. Fields, in order: V gene, J gene, clone size, D gene, CDR3 DNA, CDR3 protein. A D gene is named only where the DNA matches it firmly. Some rows mark clone size as missing; the rest say once, few, many or name a class of expanded clone.

V gene: TRBV11-3; J gene: TRBJ2-1; clone size: many; D gene: TRBD2; CDR3 DNA: TGTGCCAGCAGCCCCGGGACTAGCGGGAGGGCCGAGCAGTTCTTC; CDR3 protein: CASSPGTSGRAEQFF
V gene: TRBV19; J gene: TRBJ2-1; clone size: many; D gene: .; CDR3 DNA: TGTGCCAGTAGTCGGGGGACACCCAATGAGCAGTTCTTC; CDR3 protein: CASSRGTPNEQFF
V gene: TRBV5-4; J gene: TRBJ2-2; clone size: once; D gene: .; CDR3 DNA: .; CDR3 protein: CASSPPTGKRTTGELFFF
V gene: TRBV12-3/TRBV12-4; J gene: TRBJ2-7; clone size: many; D gene: .; CDR3 DNA: TGTGCCAGCAGTTTATCGGCCGGGGGCTACGAGCAGTACTTC; CDR3 protein: CASSLSAGGYEQYF
V gene: TRBV6-5; J gene: TRBJ2-3; clone size: many; D gene: TRBD2; CDR3 DNA: TGTGCCAGCACCCTTAGCGGGAGCTATGGAGATACGCAGTATTTT; CDR3 protein: CASTLSGSYGDTQYF
V gene: TRBV18; J gene: TRBJ2-2; clone size: .; D gene: .; CDR3 DNA: TGTGCCAGCTCACCATATAAGGGATTGGACACCGGGGAGCTGTTTTTT; CDR3 protein: CASSPYKGLDTGELFF
V gene: TRBV3-1; J gene: TRBJ2-7; clone size: many; D gene: TRBD2; CDR3 DNA: TGTGCCAGCAGCCCTAGGGGAGCGGGAGGCAACGAGCAGTACTTC; CDR3 protein: CASSPRGAGGNEQYF
V gene: TRBV7-8; J gene: TRBJ2-5; clone size: many; D gene: .; CDR3 DNA: TGTGCCAGCAGCCCCGTCCGGCAAGAGACCCAGTACTTC; CDR3 protein: CASSPVRQETQYF
V gene: TRBV6-1; J gene: TRBJ1-5; clone size: many; D gene: .; CDR3 DNA: TGTGCCAGCAAGACAGAAGTCGGAAATCAGCCCCAGCATTTT; CDR3 protein: CASKTEVGNQPQHF
V gene: TRBV27; J gene: TRBJ2-1; clone size: .; D gene: .; CDR3 DNA: TGTGCCAGCAGTTCCCCATGGACACGGGAACGATACAATGAGCAGTTCTTC; CDR3 protein: CASSSPWTRERYNEQFF
V gene: TRBV20-1; J gene: TRBJ2-7; clone size: .; D gene: TRBD2; CDR3 DNA: TGCAGTGCTCCGGGACTAGCTGGGGAGCAGTACTTC; CDR3 protein: CSAPGLAGEQYF
V gene: TRBV2; J gene: TRBJ2-5; clone size: many; D gene: .; CDR3 DNA: TGTGCCAGCAGTGAAGAAGTCCAAGGGCAGACCCAGTACTTC; CDR3 protein: CASSEEVQGQTQYF
V gene: TRBV20-1; J gene: TRBJ2-5; clone size: many; D gene: .; CDR3 DNA: TGCAGTGCTAGTCCGATAGCGAACTCAGGGACAGAGACCCAGTACTTC; CDR3 protein: CSASPIANSGTETQYF
V gene: TRBV20-1; J gene: TRBJ1-5; clone size: many; D gene: TRBD1; CDR3 DNA: TGCAGTGCGGCCCGCACAGGGGAAGTTTTTAGGTATTTT; CDR3 protein: CSAARTGEVFRYF
V gene: TRBV28; J gene: TRBJ2-1; clone size: many; D gene: TRBD2; CDR3 DNA: TGTGCCAGCAGTTCATGGGGACTAGCGGGAGTCAATGAGCAGTTCTTC; CDR3 protein: CASSSWGLAGVNEQFF
V gene: TRBV7-9; J gene: TRBJ2-5; clone size: many; D gene: .; CDR3 DNA: TGTGCCAGCAGCTTAGTTGCAGAGACCCAGTACTTC; CDR3 protein: CASSLVAETQYF
V gene: TRBV5-1; J gene: TRBJ1-2; clone size: .; D gene: .; CDR3 DNA: TGTGCCAGCAGCTTGGTGGGTAGGCCCTATGGCTACACCTTC; CDR3 protein: CASSLVGRPYGYTF
V gene: TRBV12-3/TRBV12-4; J gene: TRBJ2-5; clone size: many; D gene: TRBD1; CDR3 DNA: TGTGCCAGCAGTTCGGGACAGGGGGGAAGAGAGACCCAGTACTTC; CDR3 protein: CASSSGQGGRETQYF
V gene: TRBV19; J gene: TRBJ2-2; clone size: many; D gene: TRBD1; CDR3 DNA: TGTGCCAGTAGTGTCGGGACAGCCCCCGGGGAGCTGTTTTTT; CDR3 protein: CASSVGTAPGELFF
V gene: TRBV28; J gene: TRBJ1-5; clone size: many; D gene: .; CDR3 DNA: TGTGCCAGCGGAGCGGGGGGTCAGCCTCAGCATTTT; CDR3 protein: CASGAGGQPQHF
V gene: TRBV7-2; J gene: TRBJ2-1; clone size: .; D gene: TRBD2; CDR3 DNA: TGCGCCAGCAGCCCGTCAGCGGGGGGCTACAATGAGCAGTTCTTC; CDR3 protein: CASSPSAGGYNEQFF
V gene: TRBV29-1; J gene: TRBJ2-5; clone size: .; D gene: .; CDR3 DNA: TGCAGCGCGTCGGACGGTTTACAAGAGACCCAGTACTTC; CDR3 protein: CSASDGLQETQYF
V gene: TRBV3-1; J gene: TRBJ2-4; clone size: many; D gene: .; CDR3 DNA: TGTGCCAGCAGCCAGAGAACCTGGACCGCCCGGAACTTC; CDR3 protein: CASSQRTWTARNF
V gene: TRBV6-6; J gene: TRBJ2-1; clone size: many; D gene: TRBD2; CDR3 DNA: TGTGCCAGCACCGGGACTAGCGGATACAATGAGCAGTTCTTC; CDR3 protein: CASTGTSGYNEQFF
V gene: TRBV7-9; J gene: TRBJ2-3; clone size: many; D gene: TRBD2; CDR3 DNA: TGTGCCAGCAGCTACCCGGGACTAGCGGGCACAGATACGCAGTATTTT; CDR3 protein: CASSYPGLAGTDTQYF
V gene: TRBV27; J gene: TRBJ2-3; clone size: .; D gene: TRBD2; CDR3 DNA: TGTGCCAGTACCAGACTAGCGGGAGGCGATACGCAGTATTTT; CDR3 protein: CASTRLAGGDTQYF
V gene: TRBV5-1; J gene: TRBJ2-7; clone size: many; D gene: TRBD2; CDR3 DNA: TGCGCCAGCAGCCTGACTAGCGGGAGTCCCTACGAGCAGTACTTC; CDR3 protein: CASSLTSGSPYEQYF
V gene: TRBV19; J gene: TRBJ1-5; clone size: many; D gene: TRBD1; CDR3 DNA: TGTGCCAGTAGGACCACAGGGGGAAGTCGGCAGCCCCAGCATTTT; CDR3 protein: CASRTTGGSRQPQHF
V gene: TRBV7-6; J gene: TRBJ1-3; clone size: many; D gene: .; CDR3 DNA: TGTGCCAGCAGCCCACAGGGTCGAAACACCATATATTTT; CDR3 protein: CASSPQGRNTIYF
V gene: TRBV10-3; J gene: TRBJ2-5; clone size: many; D gene: .; CDR3 DNA: TGTGCCATCACCAGGGACTCGCAAGAGACCCAGTACTTC; CDR3 protein: CAITRDSQETQYF
V gene: TRBV7-2; J gene: TRBJ2-3; clone size: many; D gene: .; CDR3 DNA: TGTGCCAGCAGCTTTCCCCGGGACTCCGCCTACACAGATACGCAGTATTTT; CDR3 protein: CASSFPRDSAYTDTQYF
V gene: TRBV20-1; J gene: TRBJ2-1; clone size: many; D gene: TRBD1; CDR3 DNA: TGCAGTGCTAGAAGAGACGGGACAGGGAAATTAAATGAGCAGTTCTTC; CDR3 protein: CSARRDGTGKLNEQFF
V gene: TRBV12-3/TRBV12-4; J gene: TRBJ2-2; clone size: many; D gene: .; CDR3 DNA: TGTGCCAGCAATAGCGAAAACACCGGGGAGCTGTTTTTT; CDR3 protein: CASNSENTGELFF
V gene: TRBV28; J gene: TRBJ2-1; clone size: many; D gene: .; CDR3 DNA: TGTGCCAGCGCCAGTCGATCCGGGACGATGTTCTTC; CDR3 protein: CASASRSGTMFF
V gene: TRBV6-2/TRBV6-3; J gene: TRBJ1-3; clone size: many; D gene: .; CDR3 DNA: TGTGCCAGCACACGAGAGAGGGGCTCTGGAAACACCATATATTTT; CDR3 protein: CASTRERGSGNTIYF
V gene: TRBV24-1; J gene: TRBJ2-3; clone size: many; D gene: TRBD1; CDR3 DNA: TGTGCCACCAGTGACACCGGGACAGGGATGGATACGCAGTATTTT; CDR3 protein: CATSDTGTGMDTQYF
V gene: TRBV5-6; J gene: TRBJ2-1; clone size: many; D gene: TRBD2; CDR3 DNA: TGTGCCAGCAGCTTGGCTAGCGGGCTCTACAATGAGCAGTTCTTC; CDR3 protein: CASSLASGLYNEQFF